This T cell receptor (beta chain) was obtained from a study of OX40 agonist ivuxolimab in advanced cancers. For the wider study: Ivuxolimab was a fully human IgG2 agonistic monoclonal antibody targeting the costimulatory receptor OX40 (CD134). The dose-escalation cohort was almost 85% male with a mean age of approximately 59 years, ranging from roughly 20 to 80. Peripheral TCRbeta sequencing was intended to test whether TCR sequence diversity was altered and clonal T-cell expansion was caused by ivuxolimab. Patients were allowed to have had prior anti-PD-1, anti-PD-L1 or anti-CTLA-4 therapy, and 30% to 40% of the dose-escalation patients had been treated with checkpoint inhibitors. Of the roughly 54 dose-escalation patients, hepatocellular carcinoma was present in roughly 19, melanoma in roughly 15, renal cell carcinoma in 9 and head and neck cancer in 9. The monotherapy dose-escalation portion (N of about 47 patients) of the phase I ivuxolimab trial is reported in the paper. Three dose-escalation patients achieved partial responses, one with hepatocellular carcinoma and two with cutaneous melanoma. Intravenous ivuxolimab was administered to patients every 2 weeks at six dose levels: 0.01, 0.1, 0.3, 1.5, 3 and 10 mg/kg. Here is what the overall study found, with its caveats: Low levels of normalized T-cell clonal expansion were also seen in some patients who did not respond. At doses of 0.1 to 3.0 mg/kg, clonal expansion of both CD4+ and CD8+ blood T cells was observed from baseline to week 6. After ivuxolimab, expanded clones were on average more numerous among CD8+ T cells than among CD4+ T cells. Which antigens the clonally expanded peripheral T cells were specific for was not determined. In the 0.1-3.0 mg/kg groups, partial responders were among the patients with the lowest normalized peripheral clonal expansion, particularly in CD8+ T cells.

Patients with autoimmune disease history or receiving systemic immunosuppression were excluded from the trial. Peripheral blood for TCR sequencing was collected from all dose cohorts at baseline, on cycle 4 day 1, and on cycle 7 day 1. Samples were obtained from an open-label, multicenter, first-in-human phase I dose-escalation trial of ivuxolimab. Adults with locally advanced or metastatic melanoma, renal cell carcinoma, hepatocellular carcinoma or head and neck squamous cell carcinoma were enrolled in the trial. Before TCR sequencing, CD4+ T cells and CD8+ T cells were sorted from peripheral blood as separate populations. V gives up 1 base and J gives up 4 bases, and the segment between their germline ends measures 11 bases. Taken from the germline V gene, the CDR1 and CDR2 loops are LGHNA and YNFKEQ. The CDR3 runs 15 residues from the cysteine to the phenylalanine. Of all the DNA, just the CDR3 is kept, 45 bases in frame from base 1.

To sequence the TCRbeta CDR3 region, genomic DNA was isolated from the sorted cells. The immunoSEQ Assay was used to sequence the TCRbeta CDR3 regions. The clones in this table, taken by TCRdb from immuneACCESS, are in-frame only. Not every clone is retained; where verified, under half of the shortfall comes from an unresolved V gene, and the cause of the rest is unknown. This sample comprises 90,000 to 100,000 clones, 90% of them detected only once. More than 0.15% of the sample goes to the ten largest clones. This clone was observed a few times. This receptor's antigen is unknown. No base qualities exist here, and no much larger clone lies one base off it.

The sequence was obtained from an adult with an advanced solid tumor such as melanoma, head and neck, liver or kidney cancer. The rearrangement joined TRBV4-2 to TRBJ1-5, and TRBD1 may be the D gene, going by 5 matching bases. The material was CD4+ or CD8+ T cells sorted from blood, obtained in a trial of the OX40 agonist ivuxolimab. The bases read TGTGCCAGCAGCCAAGCGGTCACAGGTAATCAGCCCCAGCATTTT. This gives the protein CASSQAVTGNQPQHF.